The 4 T cell receptor beta chains reported below all come from one sample, sequenced in a study of T cell responses to AZD1222 COVID-19 vaccine. Sequencing used immunoSEQ multiplex PCR; TCRdb keeps in-frame clones, though not all of them. Among some 120,000 clones, about 86% were seen once, and the ten largest hold approximately 10%. Material: peripheral blood, obtained on day 0 of AZD1222 vaccination. All receptors derive from an adult in good health.

The V gene is TRBV4-3, the J gene TRBJ2-1; maybe TRBD2 (6 bases). The germline V gene encodes CDR1 LGHNA and CDR2 YSLEER. The CDR3 sequence is 14 residues long. Trimming pared 1 base from V and 6 bases from J, leaving 10 bases between. The CDR3 DNA reads as TGCGCCAGCAGCCAAGGGGGAGGCCCCAATGAGCAGTTCTTC. Its translation is CASSQGGGPNEQFF.

The chain joins TRBV28 to TRBJ2-3; D might be TRBD2 (6 bases). The CDR3 runs 11 residues. Trimming took 10 bases from V and 6 from J, leaving 11 bases between them. Germline V gene data show CDR1 as MDHEN and CDR2 as SYDVKM. In DNA, the CDR3 is TGTGCCATCCTGCGGGGCGATACGCAGTATTTT. Translating it yields CAILRGDTQYF.

The chain recombines TRBV6-5 with TRBJ1-1; D unresolved. V gave up 0 bases and J gave up 0 bases, with 8 bases separating them. Germline V gene sequence: CDR1 MNHEY, CDR2 SVGAGI. The CDR3 has 15 amino acids. DNA for the CDR3: TGTGCCAGCAGTTACTCTTTTCGTCTGAACACTGAAGCTTTCTTT. Translating it yields CASSYSFRLNTEAFF.

This chain uses TRBV24-1 with TRBJ2-1; D ambiguous. Germline assignment: CDR1 KGHDR and CDR2 SFDVKD. V lost 11 bases and J lost 10, with 23 bases in between. CDR3 size: 14 residues. Written as DNA, the CDR3 is TGTGCCAGTCCGATCTGGCTCGCTTGGTGCGAGCAGTTCTTC. Translating gives CASPIWLAWCEQFF.